The 7 T cell receptor beta chains listed next were all sequenced from one sample in a study of blood T cell repertoires in COVID-19. Sequenced by immunoSEQ multiplex PCR; TCRdb stores in-frame clones only, minus some. The sample includes approximately 230,000 clones, 80% to 90% of them seen just once. Sequencing input: PBMCs or T cells enriched from blood (not recorded which). These TCRs come from a woman between 25 and 40 years old who had recovered from COVID-19.

The V and J genes are TRBV11-3 and TRBJ1-3; D ambiguous. Germline V CDR1 and CDR2: SGHNT, YENEEA. This CDR3 contains 13 residues. Trimming stripped 6 bases from V and 7 bases from J, with 13 bases between. CDR3 residues: CASSMGLYNTIYF. As DNA, the CDR3 is TGTGCCAGCAGTATGGGCTTATACAACACCATATATTTT.

This chain uses TRBV27 with TRBJ2-2, with D possibly being TRBD1 (6 bases). The ends were cut back, 1 base at V and 6 bases at J, with 9 bases in the middle. Germline V gene data show CDR1 as MNHEY and CDR2 as SMNVEV (reference sequence). CDR3 length equals 14 residues. CDR3 loop: CASSLLGTSGELFF. CDR3 DNA sequence: TGTGCCAGCAGTTTATTGGGGACATCCGGGGAGCTGTTTTTT.

The chain uses TRBV6-5 and TRBJ1-5; D is unresolved. This CDR3 comprises 15 residues. Trimming shortened V by 5 bases and J by 0 bases, and 11 bases separated the two germline ends. Germline values: CDR1 MNHEY, CDR2 SVGAGI. CDR3 in amino acids: CASSQTISSNQPQHF. CDR3 bases: TGTGCCAGCAGTCAAACCATCAGTAGCAATCAGCCCCAGCATTTT.

This chain uses TRBV15 with TRBJ1-5; 11 bases line up with TRBD1. Per germline, CDR1 LNHNV and CDR2 YYDKDF (reference sequence). Unmatched junction bases numbered 7, after V lost 1 base and J lost 5 bases. The CDR3 spans 17 residues. The CDR3 loop reads CATSRVFGQGAHQPQHF. In DNA, the CDR3 is TGTGCCACCAGCAGAGTTTTTGGACAGGGGGCTCATCAGCCCCAGCATTTT.

The chain has TRBV30 and TRBJ2-1, with D possibly matching TRBD2 (6 bases). Germline V gene lookup returns CDR1 GTSNPN and CDR2 SVGIG (reference sequence). This CDR3 is built from 14 residues. V was trimmed by 4 bases and J by 6 bases, leaving 16 bases between them. The CDR3 region is CAWMIPGVRNEQFF. The CDR3, as DNA: TGTGCCTGGATGATCCCGGGAGTACGCAATGAGCAGTTCTTC.

This clone was seen a single time. This chain links TRBV7-2 with TRBJ1-4; 9 positions agree with TRBD1. This CDR3 has 15 amino acids. Losses at the gene ends were 8 bases for V and 3 bases for J; bases not matched to a gene: 7. Germline CDR1 is SGHTA and CDR2 is FQGNSA. The CDR3 DNA reads TGTGCCAGCGGAAACAGGGGGCTGGCTAATGAAAAACTGTTTTTT. Encoded protein: CASGNRGLANEKLFF.

The rearrangement links TRBV4-3 to TRBJ2-2; D call uncertain. Trimming removed 2 bases from V and 0 bases from J, with 10 bases in between. The V gene's germline CDR1 is LGHNA and CDR2 YSLEER. The CDR3 runs to 16 residues. The CDR3 protein is CASSQSPSANTGELFF. The CDR3 nucleotides are TGCGCCAGCAGCCAATCCCCCAGCGCGAACACCGGGGAGCTGTTTTTT.